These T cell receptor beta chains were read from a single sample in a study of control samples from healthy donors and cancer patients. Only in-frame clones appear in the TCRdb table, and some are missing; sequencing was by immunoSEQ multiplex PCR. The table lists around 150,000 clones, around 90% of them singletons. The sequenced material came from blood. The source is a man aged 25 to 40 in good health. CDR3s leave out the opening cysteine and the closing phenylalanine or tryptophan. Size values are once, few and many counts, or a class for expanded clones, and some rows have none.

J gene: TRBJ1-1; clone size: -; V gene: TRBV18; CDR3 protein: ASSPQGSRDGSEAF
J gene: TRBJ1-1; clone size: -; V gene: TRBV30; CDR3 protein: AWSVREAF
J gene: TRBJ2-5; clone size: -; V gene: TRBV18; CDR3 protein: ASSPVRGTQY
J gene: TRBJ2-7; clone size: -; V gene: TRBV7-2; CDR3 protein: ASSFLWGQGLREQY
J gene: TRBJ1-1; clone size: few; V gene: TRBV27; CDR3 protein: ASKTGEHAF
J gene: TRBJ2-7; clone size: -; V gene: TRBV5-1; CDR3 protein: ASSYSGTGASYEQY
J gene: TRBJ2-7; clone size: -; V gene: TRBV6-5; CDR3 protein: ASTTGTSGVYEQY
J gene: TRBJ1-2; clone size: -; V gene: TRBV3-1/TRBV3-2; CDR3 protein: ASSQAANYGYT
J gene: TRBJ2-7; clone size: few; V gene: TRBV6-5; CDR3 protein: ASSYGGVGLYEQY
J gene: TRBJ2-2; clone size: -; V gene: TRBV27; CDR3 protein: ASSLFMPGTGTGELF
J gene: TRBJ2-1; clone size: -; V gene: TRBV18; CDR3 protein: ASTSGTGGNEQF
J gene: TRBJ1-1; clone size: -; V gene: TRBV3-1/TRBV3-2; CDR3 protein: ASSHGDDGAAF
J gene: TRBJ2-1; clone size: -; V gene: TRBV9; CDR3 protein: ASSRERVPSSYNEQF
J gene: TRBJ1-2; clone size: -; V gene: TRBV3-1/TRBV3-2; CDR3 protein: ASSQGTLYGYT
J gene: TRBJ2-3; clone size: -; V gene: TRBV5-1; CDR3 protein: ASSLEQGAPDTQY
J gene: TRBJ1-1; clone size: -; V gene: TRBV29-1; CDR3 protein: SVYRGTEAF
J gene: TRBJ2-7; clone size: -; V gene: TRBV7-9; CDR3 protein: ASSPFGENPYEQY
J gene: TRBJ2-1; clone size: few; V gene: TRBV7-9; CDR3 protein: ASSLGRNEQF
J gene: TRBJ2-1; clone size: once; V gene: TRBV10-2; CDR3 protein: ASTGGRNEQF
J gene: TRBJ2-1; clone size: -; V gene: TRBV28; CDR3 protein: ASSTQGLANNEQF
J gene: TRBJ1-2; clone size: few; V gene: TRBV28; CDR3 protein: ASRSNYGYT
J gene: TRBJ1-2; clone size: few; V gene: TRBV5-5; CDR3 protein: ASSLVQELPYGYT
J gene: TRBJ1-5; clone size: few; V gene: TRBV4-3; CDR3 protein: ASSQEKGLSNQPQH
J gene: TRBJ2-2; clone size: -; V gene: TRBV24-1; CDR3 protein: ATSEAGGPSAGELF
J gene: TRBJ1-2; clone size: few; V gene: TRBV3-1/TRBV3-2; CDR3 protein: ASSREQGDGYT
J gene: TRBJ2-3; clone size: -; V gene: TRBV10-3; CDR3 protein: ATRGGTDTQY
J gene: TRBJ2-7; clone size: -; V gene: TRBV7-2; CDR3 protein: ASSSLKGGIYEQY
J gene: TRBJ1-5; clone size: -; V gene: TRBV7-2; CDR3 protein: ASSLGRGRSNQPQH
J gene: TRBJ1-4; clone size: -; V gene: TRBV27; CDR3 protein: ASSPHRQGEKLF
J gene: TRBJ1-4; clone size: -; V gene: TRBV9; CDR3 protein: ASSVTGEANEKLF
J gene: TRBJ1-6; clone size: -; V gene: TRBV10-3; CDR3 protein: AISENRAPETPLH
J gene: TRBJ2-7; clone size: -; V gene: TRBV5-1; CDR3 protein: ASSDAYEQY
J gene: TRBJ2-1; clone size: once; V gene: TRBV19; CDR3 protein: ASSFAYDEQF
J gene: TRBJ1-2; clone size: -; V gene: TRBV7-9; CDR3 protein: ASSGRQPYGYT
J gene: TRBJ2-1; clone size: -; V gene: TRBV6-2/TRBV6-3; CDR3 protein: ASSYRVWQAQNEQF
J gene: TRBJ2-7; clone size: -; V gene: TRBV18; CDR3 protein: ASSPGGQANEQY
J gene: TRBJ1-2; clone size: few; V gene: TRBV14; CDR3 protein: ASSQVVGDRAGYT
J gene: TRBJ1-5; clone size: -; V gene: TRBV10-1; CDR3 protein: ASSPNQPQH
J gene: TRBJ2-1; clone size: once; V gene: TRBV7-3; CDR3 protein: ASSYGTSDYNEQF
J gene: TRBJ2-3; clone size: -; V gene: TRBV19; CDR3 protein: ASSMTPRSTDTQY
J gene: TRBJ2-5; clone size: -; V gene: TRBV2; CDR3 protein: ASSSPPGLRETQY